The 28 T cell receptor beta chains below come from one sample, sequenced in a study of blood T cell repertoires in COVID-19. Produced via immunoSEQ multiplex PCR; TCRdb's table is partial and in-frame only. The profile shows around 430,000 clones, about 86% of them singletons. The sequenced material came from PBMCs or T cells enriched from blood (not recorded which). The receptors shown here come from a woman aged 45-60 years who had recovered from COVID-19.

This clone was seen more than once but under ten times. The chain couples TRBV7-3 to TRBJ2-2, with TRBD1 as a possible D gene (6 bases). Germline V CDR1 and CDR2: SGHTA, FQGTGA. Trimming cost V 0 bases and J 3 bases, with 17 bases left between them. This CDR3 contains 18 residues. The CDR3 here is CASSLTRATGPYTGELFF. For the CDR3, the DNA is TGTGCCAGCAGCTTAACGAGGGCTACAGGGCCGTACACCGGGGAGCTGTTTTTT.

The chain is built from TRBV2 and TRBJ2-1; 9 bases align to TRBD1. The CDR3 is 20 amino acids. V trimming: 4 bases; J trimming: 2 bases; junction bases outside the gene matches: 18. Germline values: CDR1 SNHLY, CDR2 FYNNEI. The CDR3 here is CASSVGADRGLPYPYNEQFF. CDR3 bases: TGTGCCAGCAGTGTGGGGGCGGACAGGGGTCTTCCCTATCCCTACAATGAGCAGTTCTTC. The whole variable domain, remainder taken from reference TRBV2 and TRBJ2-1, is EPEVTQTPSHQVTQMGQEVILRCVPISNHLYFYWYRQILGQKVEFLVSFYNNEISEKSEIFDDQFSVERPDGSNFTLKIRSTKLEDSAMYFCASSVGADRGLPYPYNEQFFGPGTRLTVL.

The chain couples TRBV27 to TRBJ2-3; 10 nucleotides agree with TRBD2. Germline V gene data show CDR1 as MNHEY and CDR2 as SMNVEV (reference sequence). V was pared by 6 bases and J by 10 bases, with 7 bases of the junction left unmatched. The CDR3 has 13 amino acids. The CDR3 nucleotides read TGTGCCAGCAGACTAGCGGGGCCGGCGGCGCAGTATTTT. Residues: CASRLAGPAAQYF.

The J gene is TRBJ1-2, the V gene TRBV11-2, with 7 bases lining up with TRBD1. From germline, CDR1 is SGHAT and CDR2 FQNNGV. This CDR3 contains 14 residues. V lost 1 base and J lost 2; bases outside the gene matches: 1. The CDR3: CASSLAGQNYGYTF. As DNA, the CDR3 is TGTGCCAGCAGCTTAGCGGGACAGAACTATGGCTACACCTTC. Full variable domain (outside the CDR3, taken from reference TRBV11-2 and TRBJ1-2): EAGVAQSPRYKIIEKRQSVAFWCNPISGHATLYWYQQILGQGPKLLIQFQNNGVVDDSQLPKDRFSAERLKGVDSTLKIQPAKLEDSAVYLCASSLAGQNYGYTFGSGTRLTVV.

This clone was seen only a few times. The J gene is TRBJ1-2, the V gene TRBV5-1, with D tentatively TRBD1 (5 bases). Germline lookup yields CDR1 SGHRS and CDR2 YFSETQ. V was clipped by 0 bases and J by 3 bases, with 15 bases between them. This CDR3 is built from 16 residues. The CDR3 nucleotides are TGCGCCAGCAGCTTGGCCGGGGGGGAACAATACTATGGCTACACCTTC. Translated: CASSLAGGEQYYGYTF.

The chain employs TRBV7-9 and TRBJ2-7; D is unresolved. Germline V gene sequence: CDR1 SEHNR, CDR2 FQNEAQ (reference sequence). The CDR3 sequence is 13 residues long. V was trimmed by 1 base and J by 4 bases, leaving 8 bases between them. CDR3 sequence (DNA): TGTGCCAGCAGCTTAGGTTTCACATACGAGCAGTACTTC. It is translated as CASSLGFTYEQYF. Complete variable domain (other parts from reference TRBV7-9 and TRBJ2-7): DTGVSQNPRHKITKRGQNVTFRCDPISEHNRLYWYRQTLGQGPEFLTYFQNEAQLEKSRLLSDRFSAERPKGSFSTLEIQRTEQGDSAMYLCASSLGFTYEQYFGPGTRLTVT.

The V gene is TRBV30, the J gene TRBJ1-6; 8 bases map to TRBD1. This CDR3 region has 15 residues. Per germline, CDR1 GTSNPN and CDR2 SVGIG (reference sequence). After removal of 2 bases from V and 9 bases from J, the junction contained 9 bases not matched to a gene. DNA of the CDR3: TGTGCCTGGAGTCTCCGGGACAGGTTAAGTTCACCCCTCCACTTT. This sequence encodes CAWSLRDRLSSPLHF.

The chain joins TRBV30 to TRBJ1-4; no clear D gene. V was trimmed by 8 bases and J by 8 bases, leaving 12 bases between them. The CDR3 contains 11 residues. Germline V gene sequence: CDR1 GTSNPN, CDR2 SVGIG (reference sequence). The DNA for the CDR3 is TGTGCCCGCAAAACGGGGGAAAAACTGTTTTTT. As protein: CARKTGEKLFF. The full variable domain, in which reference TRBV30 and TRBJ1-4 provide the parts outside the CDR3, is SQTIHQWPATLVQPVGSPLSLECTVEGTSNPNLYWYRQAAGRGLQLLFYSVGIGQISSEVPQNLSASRPQDRQFILSSKKLLLSDSGFYLCARKTGEKLFFGSGTQLSVL.

The chain links TRBV6-5 to TRBJ1-1; D may be TRBD1 (5 bases). There are 15 residues in the CDR3. V was cut by 2 bases and J by 3 bases, with 13 bases left in between. The germline V gene encodes CDR1 MNHEY and CDR2 SVGAGI. CDR3 nucleotide sequence: TGTGCCAGCAGTTACCCCGGCAGGGTCGACACTGAAGCTTTCTTT. Amino acids: CASSYPGRVDTEAFF.

The rearrangement joins TRBV2 to TRBJ1-2; tentatively, D is TRBD1 (6 bases). Germline V gives CDR1 SNHLY, CDR2 FYNNEI. CDR3 length equals 12 residues. The CDR3 region is CAGSRTDYGYTF. The CDR3 DNA follows: TGTGCAGGAAGCCGGACAGACTATGGCTACACCTTC.

This clone was detected once. The V gene is TRBV2, the J gene TRBJ2-7; 10 nucleotides line up with TRBD1. V shed 6 bases, J shed 0 bases, and the junction held 2 bases outside the gene matches. Germline lookup yields CDR1 SNHLY and CDR2 FYNNEI. This CDR3 is 14 amino acids long. The CDR3 protein is CASRRTGGSYEQYF. As DNA, the CDR3 is TGTGCCAGCAGGAGGACAGGGGGCTCCTACGAGCAGTACTTC. Full variable domain (outside the CDR3, taken from reference TRBV2 and TRBJ2-7): EPEVTQTPSHQVTQMGQEVILRCVPISNHLYFYWYRQILGQKVEFLVSFYNNEISEKSEIFDDQFSVERPDGSNFTLKIRSTKLEDSAMYFCASRRTGGSYEQYFGPGTRLTVT.

The chain recombines TRBV29-1 with TRBJ2-7; the match to TRBD1 covers 7 bases. Germline V lookup: CDR1 SQVTM, CDR2 ANQGSEA. J gave up 2 bases and V 6 bases, and 1 base lay outside the gene matches. CDR3 length: 11 amino acids. CDR3 loop: CSVGTAYEQYF. The CDR3 DNA follows: TGCAGCGTCGGGACAGCCTACGAGCAGTACTTC.

The rearrangement joins TRBV4-1 to TRBJ2-1; D perhaps matches TRBD2 (5 bases). CDR1 and CDR2 (germline): MGHRA, YSYEKL. V was shortened by 3 bases and J by 4 bases, with 13 bases between the two germline ends. This CDR3 comprises 15 residues. The CDR3: CASSHGLGPYNEQFF. In DNA, the CDR3 is TGCGCCAGCAGCCACGGACTCGGGCCATACAATGAGCAGTTCTTC.

The chain links TRBV12-5 to TRBJ2-3; D unclear. Germline lookup yields CDR1 LGHNT and CDR2 FRNRAP. CDR3 length equals 15 residues. V lost 5 bases, J lost 0 bases, and 12 bases lay in between. This chain's CDR3 is CASGHSVKSTDTQYF. The CDR3 DNA follows: TGTGCTAGTGGTCACTCGGTAAAGAGCACAGATACGCAGTATTTT. The full variable domain, in which reference TRBV12-5 and TRBJ2-3 provide the parts outside the CDR3, is DARVTQTPRHKVTEMGQEVTMRCQPILGHNTVFWYRQTMMQGLELLAYFRNRAPLDDSGMPKDRFSAEMPDATLATLKIQPSEPRDSAVYFCASGHSVKSTDTQYFGPGTRLTVL.

The V call is TRBV2, the J call TRBJ2-1; 9 bases match TRBD2. The CDR3 length is 18 residues. Trimming took 4 bases from V and 0 from J; bases not matched to a gene: 10. Germline V gene data show CDR1 as SNHLY and CDR2 as FYNNEI. The CDR3 spells CASSGGSGGTSSYNEQFF. CDR3 coding DNA: TGTGCCAGCAGTGGGGGAAGCGGGGGGACGAGCTCCTACAATGAGCAGTTCTTC.

The genes are TRBV2 and TRBJ1-3; the match to TRBD1 covers 7 bases. After removal of 9 bases from V and 0 bases from J, the junction contained 11 bases not matched to a gene. The CDR3 spans 16 residues. Germline V gives CDR1 SNHLY, CDR2 FYNNEI. The CDR3 coding sequence is TGTGCCAGAGCCGGGACAGCGCACCACTCTGGAAACACCATATATTTT. The encoded protein is CARAGTAHHSGNTIYF.

J is TRBJ1-4 and V is TRBV10-3; D not certain. The germline V and J ends were trimmed by 3 bases and 0 bases, with 14 bases remaining between them. Germline V lookup: CDR1 ENHRY, CDR2 SYGVKD. The CDR3 length is 17 residues. This CDR3 reads CAISDPGSRATNEKLFF. For the CDR3, the DNA is TGTGCCATCAGTGACCCGGGGAGTCGTGCAACTAATGAAAAACTGTTTTTT.

V is TRBV6-1 and J is TRBJ2-1; no clear D. The CDR3 loop spans 14 amino acids. The V and J ends lost 2 bases and 0 bases respectively, with 5 bases between them. CDR1 is MNHNS, CDR2 SASEGT, per germline. Here the CDR3 DNA reads TGTGCCAGCAGTGAATACAGCTCCTACAATGAGCAGTTCTTC. It is translated as CASSEYSSYNEQFF.

This clone was recorded only once. The V call is TRBV21-1, the J call TRBJ1-2; TRBD1, the table's D call, was not compared with the DNA. TRBV21-1 is termed a pseudogene. The CDR3 covers 13 residues. CDR3 sequence reads: CAIVPGHLYGYTF. The CDR3 DNA is TGTGCCATCGTTCCGGGACACCTCTATGGCTACACCTTC.

This clone has just one count. V gene TRBV28 combines with J gene TRBJ2-7, with unresolved D. V was trimmed by 6 bases and J by 2 bases, leaving 8 bases between them. CDR3 length: 12 residues. Germline V gene data show CDR1 as MDHEN and CDR2 as SYDVKM. Here the CDR3 DNA reads TGTGCCAGCAGCCGTCTCCCCTACGAGCAGTACTTC. Translating it yields CASSRLPYEQYF.

The CDR3 protein is CASGGDSSYEQYF. DNA of the CDR3: TGTGCCAGCGGCGGGGACAGCTCCTACGAGCAGTACTTC. V is TRBV7-9 and J is TRBJ2-7; a possible D gene is TRBD1 (7 bases). The CDR3 loop spans 13 amino acids. Germline assignment: CDR1 SEHNR and CDR2 FQNEAQ (reference sequence). V was pared by 8 bases and J by 0 bases, with 11 bases between.

V usage is TRBV5-5 and J usage is TRBJ2-1; 8 positions agree with TRBD2. The CDR3 has 15 residues. Trimming removed 4 bases from V and 1 base from J; junction bases left unmatched: 4. Germline CDR1 is SGHKS and CDR2 is YYEKEE (reference sequence). CDR3 nucleotides: TGTGCCAGCAGCCCTGAGCGGGGGTCCTACAATGAGCAGTTCTTC. Translation gives CASSPERGSYNEQFF.

The chain has TRBV11-2 and TRBJ2-1; D is possibly TRBD1 (6 bases). CDR1 is SGHAT, CDR2 FQNNGV, per germline. CDR3 length: 15 amino acids. The germline V and J ends were trimmed by 5 bases and 5 bases, with 16 bases remaining between them. CDR3 amino acids: CASSPTSTGNNEQFF. The DNA for the CDR3 is TGTGCCAGCAGCCCAACCTCGACAGGAAACAATGAGCAGTTCTTC.

The chain has TRBV6-2 or TRBV6-3 and TRBJ1-1, with D perhaps TRBD1 (5 bases). The CDR3 consists of 15 residues. The V and J ends lost 6 bases and 1 base respectively, with 15 bases between them. Looked up from germline, CDR1 is MNHEY and CDR2 is SVGEGT. CDR3 loop: CASSSPGRANTEAFF. The CDR3 bases are TGTGCCAGCAGCTCCCCCGGCAGGGCGAACACTGAAGCTTTCTTT.

The genes are TRBV5-1 and TRBJ1-5, with D possibly matching TRBD1 (5 bases). Trimming left V 4 bases short and J 1 base short, with 9 bases between. The germline gives CDR1 SGHRS, CDR2 YFSETQ. This CDR3 contains 14 residues. The CDR3 loop reads CASSPEGSNQPQHF. DNA of the CDR3: TGCGCCAGCAGCCCGGAGGGGAGCAATCAGCCCCAGCATTTT.

Remarks on this clone: Other DNA sequences from this sample encode an identical CDR3 as well. The chain is built from TRBV3-1 (or the pseudogene TRBV3-2) and TRBJ2-7; D remains unclear. This CDR3 contains 12 residues. V lost 3 bases to trimming and J lost 2 bases, with 5 bases between them. Germline V gene data show CDR1 as LGHDT and CDR2 as YNNKEL (reference sequence). The CDR3 here is CASSQGPYEQYF. The CDR3 nucleotides are TGTGCCAGCAGCCAGGGCCCCTACGAGCAGTACTTC.

The rearrangement links TRBV19 to TRBJ2-7; TRBD1 might be the D (6 bases). The ends were cut back, 8 bases at V and 2 bases at J, with 16 bases in the middle. Germline lookup yields CDR1 LNHDA and CDR2 SQIVND (reference sequence). The CDR3 consists of 14 residues. The DNA for the CDR3 is TGTGCCAGTGGCAATCAGGACAGAGCCTACGAGCAGTACTTC. Translating it yields CASGNQDRAYEQYF.

The CDR3 nucleotides are TGTGCCAGCAGTGACGGGACTGCTAGCACAGATACGCAGTATTTT. This codes for CASSDGTASTDTQYF. V is TRBV6-4 and J is TRBJ2-3; a possible D gene is TRBD2 (6 bases). Per the germline V gene, CDR1 is MRHNA and CDR2 is SNTAGT. The V end lost 2 bases, the J end lost 0 bases, and 9 bases lay between the germline ends. The CDR3 is 15 amino acids.